These T cell receptor beta chains were read from a single sample in a study of T cell responses to AZD1222 COVID-19 vaccine. Assay: immunoSEQ multiplex PCR; the TCRdb copy retains only in-frame clones and omits some. The sample consists of approximately 220,000 clones, under 95% of them appearing once. This specimen was peripheral blood, taken on day 0 of MenACWY control vaccination. The receptors stem from an adult in good health. Both conserved end residues are part of each CDR3. D genes are given only for firm matches. Not all rows give a size; the values are once, few, many and, for expanded clones, a class.

j_call: TRBJ1-1; v_call: TRBV6-1; d_call: TRBD1; clone_size: .; cdr3_nt: TGTGCCAGCAGTGAGGCCGGGACAGGGAACACTGAAGCTTTCTTT; cdr3_aa: CASSEAGTGNTEAFF
j_call: TRBJ1-4; v_call: TRBV7-2; d_call: .; clone_size: .; cdr3_nt: TGTGCCAGCAGCTTAGTTGGAGGGGCTAATGAAAAACTGTTTTTT; cdr3_aa: CASSLVGGANEKLFF
j_call: TRBJ1-1; v_call: TRBV5-1; d_call: TRBD1; clone_size: .; cdr3_nt: TGCGCCAGCAGCTTAAGGACAGGGGTTTTAGAAACTGAAGCTTTCTTT; cdr3_aa: CASSLRTGVLETEAFF
j_call: TRBJ1-1; v_call: TRBV25-1; d_call: .; clone_size: .; cdr3_nt: TGTGCCAGCAGTCAGGCGGCGAACACTGAAGCTTTCTTT; cdr3_aa: CASSQAANTEAFF
j_call: TRBJ1-2; v_call: TRBV25-1; d_call: TRBD1; clone_size: .; cdr3_nt: TGTGCCAGCAGTGCGGACAGGGGGCGCTGGACCGGCTACACCTTC; cdr3_aa: CASSADRGRWTGYTF
j_call: TRBJ1-6; v_call: TRBV4-1; d_call: .; clone_size: .; cdr3_nt: TGCGCCAGCAGCCAAGATGGCTCACCCCTCCACTTT; cdr3_aa: CASSQDGSPLHF
j_call: TRBJ2-1; v_call: TRBV5-1; d_call: .; clone_size: .; cdr3_nt: TGCGCCAGCAGCTTGACAGGCAGCTCCTACAATGAGCAGTTCTTC; cdr3_aa: CASSLTGSSYNEQFF
j_call: TRBJ2-7; v_call: TRBV28; d_call: .; clone_size: .; cdr3_nt: TGTGCCAGCAGTTTCTCCGGGAACTACGAGCAGTACTTC; cdr3_aa: CASSFSGNYEQYF
j_call: TRBJ2-1; v_call: TRBV7-8; d_call: .; clone_size: .; cdr3_nt: TGTGCCAGCAGCTTAAGGCGGGGTCCCTACAATGAGCAGTTCTTC; cdr3_aa: CASSLRRGPYNEQFF
j_call: TRBJ2-1; v_call: TRBV24-1; d_call: .; clone_size: .; cdr3_nt: TGTGCCACCAGTGATTTGAACAGGCGGCAGTTCTTC; cdr3_aa: CATSDLNRRQFF
j_call: TRBJ2-3; v_call: TRBV6-5; d_call: .; clone_size: .; cdr3_nt: TGTGCCACCGGGTTTAGAGGGTCGGGCACAGATACGCAGTATTTT; cdr3_aa: CATGFRGSGTDTQYF
j_call: TRBJ2-1; v_call: TRBV12-3/TRBV12-4; d_call: TRBD1; clone_size: .; cdr3_nt: TGTGCCAGCAGGAATCGGGACAGGACGTTCTTC; cdr3_aa: CASRNRDRTFF
j_call: TRBJ2-1; v_call: TRBV24-1; d_call: .; clone_size: .; cdr3_nt: TGTGCCACCAGTGAGTCGAATAGGCCCGATAATGAGCAGTTCTTC; cdr3_aa: CATSESNRPDNEQFF
j_call: TRBJ1-5; v_call: TRBV5-5; d_call: .; clone_size: .; cdr3_nt: TGTGCCAGCAGCTCCGACAGTTTAAGCAATCAGCCCCAGCATTTT; cdr3_aa: CASSSDSLSNQPQHF
j_call: TRBJ2-1; v_call: TRBV7-2; d_call: TRBD2; clone_size: .; cdr3_nt: TGTGCCAGCAGCTTTCAACTAGCGTCGGGTGAGCAGTTCTTC; cdr3_aa: CASSFQLASGEQFF
j_call: TRBJ1-1; v_call: TRBV19; d_call: .; clone_size: .; cdr3_nt: TGTGCCAGTAGTAAGCGGGTCCAAGCCTCTGAAGCTTTCTTT; cdr3_aa: CASSKRVQASEAFF
j_call: TRBJ2-3; v_call: TRBV25-1; d_call: .; clone_size: few; cdr3_nt: TGTGCCAGCAGTGAATGGTTAGCAGGGTATTTAGTAGATACGCAGTATTTT; cdr3_aa: CASSEWLAGYLVDTQYF
j_call: TRBJ1-2; v_call: TRBV19; d_call: .; clone_size: .; cdr3_nt: TGTGCCAGTAACCGAGCCCGGGACATCTATGGCTACACCTTC; cdr3_aa: CASNRARDIYGYTF
j_call: TRBJ1-1; v_call: TRBV5-4; d_call: TRBD1; clone_size: .; cdr3_nt: TGTGCCAGCAGCTTGCCGAGGACAGGGGACACTGAAGCTTTCTTT; cdr3_aa: CASSLPRTGDTEAFF
j_call: TRBJ1-3; v_call: TRBV7-2; d_call: .; clone_size: .; cdr3_nt: TGTGCCAGCAGCTTAGGGTCGGGGGCAACTGGAAACACCATATATTTT; cdr3_aa: CASSLGSGATGNTIYF
j_call: TRBJ1-3; v_call: TRBV24-1; d_call: .; clone_size: .; cdr3_nt: TGTGCCACCAGTGAGGCCCCCGGGGGCACCATATATTTT; cdr3_aa: CATSEAPGGTIYF
j_call: TRBJ1-1; v_call: TRBV2; d_call: TRBD1; clone_size: .; cdr3_nt: TGTGCCAGCAATTTTAGGACAGGGCCTACTGAAGCTTTCTTT; cdr3_aa: CASNFRTGPTEAFF
j_call: TRBJ2-1; v_call: TRBV15; d_call: .; clone_size: .; cdr3_nt: TGTGCCACCAGCAGCCCCCGGGGGTTAGCGGCGTTCTTC; cdr3_aa: CATSSPRGLAAFF
j_call: TRBJ1-6; v_call: TRBV7-9; d_call: TRBD1; clone_size: .; cdr3_nt: TGTGCCAGCAGGGGACAGGGGGCACACAATAATTCACCCCTCCACTTT; cdr3_aa: CASRGQGAHNNSPLHF
j_call: TRBJ1-4; v_call: TRBV7-9; d_call: .; clone_size: .; cdr3_nt: TGTGCCAGCAGCTTAGATGGGCTGGAAACAGAAAAACTGTTTTTT; cdr3_aa: CASSLDGLETEKLFF
j_call: TRBJ2-2; v_call: TRBV7-8; d_call: .; clone_size: .; cdr3_nt: TGTGCCAGCAGCTGGGGGACCGGGGAGCTGTTTTTT; cdr3_aa: CASSWGTGELFF
j_call: TRBJ1-1; v_call: TRBV5-4; d_call: .; clone_size: .; cdr3_nt: TGTGCCAGCAGCTTGCAGATAATGAACACTGAAGCTTTCTTT; cdr3_aa: CASSLQIMNTEAFF
j_call: TRBJ2-5; v_call: TRBV7-2; d_call: TRBD2; clone_size: .; cdr3_nt: TGTGCCAGCAGCTTAGCGGGGGGGAGGCAAGAGACCCAGTACTTC; cdr3_aa: CASSLAGGRQETQYF
j_call: TRBJ2-7; v_call: TRBV28; d_call: .; clone_size: .; cdr3_nt: TGTGCCAGCAGTCCCAGGGCAGCCTTGTCGTGGTACTTC; cdr3_aa: CASSPRAALSWYF
j_call: TRBJ1-6; v_call: TRBV5-1; d_call: TRBD1; clone_size: .; cdr3_nt: TGCGCCAGCAGCTTGAGACAGGGGAATTCACCCCTCCACTTT; cdr3_aa: CASSLRQGNSPLHF
j_call: TRBJ1-2; v_call: TRBV6-6; d_call: .; clone_size: .; cdr3_nt: TGTGCCAGCATAACTCAGGGGCGGGTTGGCTACACCTTC; cdr3_aa: CASITQGRVGYTF
j_call: TRBJ2-2; v_call: TRBV2; d_call: TRBD2; clone_size: .; cdr3_nt: TGTGCCAGCAGGATAGGACTAGCGGGGGGAAACACCGGGGAGCTGTTTTTT; cdr3_aa: CASRIGLAGGNTGELFF
j_call: TRBJ1-5; v_call: TRBV3-1/TRBV3-2; d_call: .; clone_size: .; cdr3_nt: TGTGCCAGCAGCCAAGGAGTCCATAGCAATCAGCCCCAGCATTTT; cdr3_aa: CASSQGVHSNQPQHF
j_call: TRBJ1-6; v_call: TRBV7-2; d_call: .; clone_size: .; cdr3_nt: TGTGCCAGCAGCTCGGGACGGTCCAATTCACCCCTCCACTTT; cdr3_aa: CASSSGRSNSPLHF
j_call: TRBJ1-2; v_call: TRBV12-3/TRBV12-4; d_call: .; clone_size: .; cdr3_nt: TGTGCCAGCAGTTCGCCAGATCGATATGGCTACACCTTC; cdr3_aa: CASSSPDRYGYTF
j_call: TRBJ2-3; v_call: TRBV3-1/TRBV3-2; d_call: .; clone_size: .; cdr3_nt: TGTGCCAGCAGCCCCTATGGTTCGGAGGGTCGGAATACGCAGTATTTT; cdr3_aa: CASSPYGSEGRNTQYF
j_call: TRBJ1-2; v_call: TRBV10-3; d_call: .; clone_size: once; cdr3_nt: TGTGCCATCAGTGAGCGGGGAACGGATGGCTACACCTTC; cdr3_aa: CAISERGTDGYTF
j_call: TRBJ2-3; v_call: TRBV9; d_call: TRBD2; clone_size: .; cdr3_nt: TGTGCCAGCAGCGTTAGCGGGGGGCGAGAAGATACGCAGTATTTT; cdr3_aa: CASSVSGGREDTQYF
j_call: TRBJ1-6; v_call: TRBV3-1/TRBV3-2; d_call: .; clone_size: .; cdr3_nt: TGTGCCAGCAGCCAAGGGGGGCAGACTAATTCACCCCTCCACTTT; cdr3_aa: CASSQGGQTNSPLHF
j_call: TRBJ2-7; v_call: TRBV15; d_call: .; clone_size: .; cdr3_nt: TGTGCCACCAGCAGGAGGGGGGCAAGGTTTGGAGAGCAGTACTTC; cdr3_aa: CATSRRGARFGEQYF
j_call: TRBJ2-7; v_call: TRBV11-2; d_call: .; clone_size: once; cdr3_nt: TGTGCCAGCAGCTTGCAGGTGGGAGTGTCCTACGAGCAGTACTTC; cdr3_aa: CASSLQVGVSYEQYF
j_call: TRBJ1-2; v_call: TRBV11-2; d_call: .; clone_size: .; cdr3_nt: TGTGCCAGCAGTCCTACACTTGACAGGAGTGGCTACACCTTC; cdr3_aa: CASSPTLDRSGYTF
j_call: TRBJ1-2; v_call: TRBV2; d_call: TRBD1; clone_size: once; cdr3_nt: TGTGCCAGCAACAGGGGGCGGCATGGCTACACCTTC; cdr3_aa: CASNRGRHGYTF
j_call: TRBJ1-1; v_call: TRBV30; d_call: .; clone_size: .; cdr3_nt: TGTGCCTGGAGTAGAGGGGGAAACACTGAAGCTTTCTTT; cdr3_aa: CAWSRGGNTEAFF
j_call: TRBJ1-3; v_call: TRBV6-6; d_call: TRBD1; clone_size: .; cdr3_nt: TGTGCCAGCAGTTACTATACAGGGGTCGGTGGAAACACCATATATTTT; cdr3_aa: CASSYYTGVGGNTIYF
j_call: TRBJ2-7; v_call: TRBV9; d_call: .; clone_size: few; cdr3_nt: TGTGCCAGCAGCGGGAGAACCTACGAGCAGTACTTC; cdr3_aa: CASSGRTYEQYF
j_call: TRBJ2-7; v_call: TRBV5-1; d_call: TRBD2; clone_size: .; cdr3_nt: TGCGCCAGCAGCATTAGCGGGGGGAACTACGAGCAGTACTTC; cdr3_aa: CASSISGGNYEQYF
j_call: TRBJ1-6; v_call: TRBV3-1/TRBV3-2; d_call: .; clone_size: .; cdr3_nt: TGTGCCAGCAGCCAAGGTGGAGTTAATTCACCCCTCCACTTT; cdr3_aa: CASSQGGVNSPLHF
j_call: TRBJ1-4; v_call: TRBV7-9; d_call: .; clone_size: .; cdr3_nt: TGTGCCTCTCCCGAGGGGCCTAATGAAAAACTGTTTTTT; cdr3_aa: CASPEGPNEKLFF
j_call: TRBJ1-1; v_call: TRBV4-2; d_call: .; clone_size: .; cdr3_nt: TGTGCCAGCAGCCAAGGGAACACTGAAGCTTTCTTT; cdr3_aa: CASSQGNTEAFF
j_call: TRBJ2-1; v_call: TRBV5-1; d_call: .; clone_size: once; cdr3_nt: TGCGCCAGCAGCTTGGCCGGGCCGAGTGAGCAGTTCTTC; cdr3_aa: CASSLAGPSEQFF
j_call: TRBJ1-1; v_call: TRBV6-2/TRBV6-3; d_call: TRBD1; clone_size: .; cdr3_nt: TGTGCCAGCAGTTATCCCGGGACAGGGGTGGTAGCCACTGAAGCTTTCTTT; cdr3_aa: CASSYPGTGVVATEAFF
j_call: TRBJ1-1; v_call: TRBV5-1; d_call: TRBD1; clone_size: .; cdr3_nt: TGCGCCAGCAGCGGGACAGAGAACACTGAAGCTTTCTTT; cdr3_aa: CASSGTENTEAFF
j_call: TRBJ2-5; v_call: TRBV13; d_call: .; clone_size: .; cdr3_nt: TGTGCCAGCAGTTGGGGGCAAGAGACCCAGTACTTC; cdr3_aa: CASSWGQETQYF
j_call: TRBJ1-5; v_call: TRBV6-1; d_call: .; clone_size: .; cdr3_nt: TGTGCCAGCAGGTCGCTCGCGGGCAATCAGCCCCAGCATTTT; cdr3_aa: CASRSLAGNQPQHF